These T cell receptor beta chains were read from a single sample in a study of blood T cell repertoires in COVID-19. Here immunoSEQ multiplex PCR was the method, and the copy in TCRdb shows in-frame clones only, minus some. The sample shows tens of thousands of clones, about 87% of them seen only once. Sequenced: peripheral blood. The receptors come from a human donor with active COVID-19. The donor label of this sample is uncertain. CDR3s include the opening cysteine and the closing phenylalanine or tryptophan. A D gene is named only where the DNA matches it firmly. Clone size appears in some rows only: once, few, many, or a class for an expanded clone.

j_gene	abundance	d_gene	v_gene	CDR3aa	CDR3nt
TRBJ2-7	-	TRBD2	TRBV5-4	CASSPTGGYEQYF	TGTGCCAGCAGCCCGACGGGAGGCTACGAGCAGTACTTC
TRBJ1-2	-	-	TRBV5-4	CASSGGFSTGYTF	TGTGCCAGCAGCGGCGGTTTTTCGACTGGCTACACCTTC
TRBJ1-6	-	-	TRBV5-5	CASSLVAGYNSPLHF	TGTGCCAGCAGCTTGGTGGCAGGGTACAATTCACCCCTCCACTTT
TRBJ2-7	-	-	TRBV5-5	CASSLAGQISYEQYF	TGTGCCAGCAGCTTGGCCGGACAGATATCCTACGAGCAGTACTTC
TRBJ1-2	once	-	TRBV5-8	CASSFGRREQTNYGYTF	TGTGCCAGCAGCTTTGGTAGGAGGGAGCAAACAAACTATGGCTACACCTTC
TRBJ2-3	-	TRBD2	TRBV6-6	CASSRWTSGSSTDTQYF	TGTGCCAGCAGTCGATGGACTAGCGGGTCTAGCACAGATACGCAGTATTTT
TRBJ2-1	-	-	TRBV2	CASQGYNEQFF	TGTGCCAGCCAGGGTTACAATGAGCAGTTCTTC
TRBJ2-7	-	TRBD2	TRBV27	CASSFLGLAGGEQYF	TGTGCCAGCAGTTTCCTTGGACTAGCGGGGGGGGAGCAGTACTTC
TRBJ2-7	-	TRBD1	TRBV18	CASSPPGTGAVYEQYF	TGTGCCAGCTCACCACCAGGGACAGGGGCCGTCTACGAGCAGTACTTC
TRBJ1-1	-	-	TRBV7-9	CASSRRTTGGGTEAFF	TGTGCCAGCAGCCGAAGAACCACGGGGGGCGGTACTGAAGCTTTCTTT
TRBJ2-5	-	TRBD2	TRBV20-1	CSASAAGDGETQYF	TGCAGTGCTAGTGCGGCGGGAGACGGAGAGACCCAGTACTTC
TRBJ1-6	-	-	TRBV3-1/TRBV3-2	CASSHLAGRLYNSPLHF	TGTGCCAGCAGCCACCTCGCGGGACGCCTCTATAATTCACCCCTCCACTTT
TRBJ2-7	medium-sized	-	TRBV7-8	CASSPGGRTHEQYF	TGTGCCAGCAGCCCCGGTGGGAGGACCCACGAGCAGTACTTC
TRBJ1-1	-	-	TRBV6-5	CAIQYRSAGNTEAFF	TGTGCCATCCAGTACCGATCGGCAGGGAACACTGAAGCTTTCTTT
TRBJ1-2	few	TRBD1	TRBV10-3	CAISQGQSNYGYTF	TGTGCCATCAGTCAGGGACAGTCTAACTATGGCTACACCTTC
TRBJ2-7	-	-	TRBV4-1	CASSKGPLSYEQYF	TGCGCCAGCAGCAAGGGGCCCCTCTCCTACGAGCAGTACTTC